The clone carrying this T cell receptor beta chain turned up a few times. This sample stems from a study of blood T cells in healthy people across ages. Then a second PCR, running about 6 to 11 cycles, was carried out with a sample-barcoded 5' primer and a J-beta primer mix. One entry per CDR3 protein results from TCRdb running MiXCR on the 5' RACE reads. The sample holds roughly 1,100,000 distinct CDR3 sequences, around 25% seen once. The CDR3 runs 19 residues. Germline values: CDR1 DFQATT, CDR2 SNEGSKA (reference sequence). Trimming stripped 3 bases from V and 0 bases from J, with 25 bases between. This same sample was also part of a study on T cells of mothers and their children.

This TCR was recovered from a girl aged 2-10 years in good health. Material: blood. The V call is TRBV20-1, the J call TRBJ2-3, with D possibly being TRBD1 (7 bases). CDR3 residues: CSASGGRGQGGPSTDTQYF. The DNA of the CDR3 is TGCAGTGCTAGTGGAGGCCGTGGGCAGGGGGGACCTAGCACAGATACGCAGTATTTT.